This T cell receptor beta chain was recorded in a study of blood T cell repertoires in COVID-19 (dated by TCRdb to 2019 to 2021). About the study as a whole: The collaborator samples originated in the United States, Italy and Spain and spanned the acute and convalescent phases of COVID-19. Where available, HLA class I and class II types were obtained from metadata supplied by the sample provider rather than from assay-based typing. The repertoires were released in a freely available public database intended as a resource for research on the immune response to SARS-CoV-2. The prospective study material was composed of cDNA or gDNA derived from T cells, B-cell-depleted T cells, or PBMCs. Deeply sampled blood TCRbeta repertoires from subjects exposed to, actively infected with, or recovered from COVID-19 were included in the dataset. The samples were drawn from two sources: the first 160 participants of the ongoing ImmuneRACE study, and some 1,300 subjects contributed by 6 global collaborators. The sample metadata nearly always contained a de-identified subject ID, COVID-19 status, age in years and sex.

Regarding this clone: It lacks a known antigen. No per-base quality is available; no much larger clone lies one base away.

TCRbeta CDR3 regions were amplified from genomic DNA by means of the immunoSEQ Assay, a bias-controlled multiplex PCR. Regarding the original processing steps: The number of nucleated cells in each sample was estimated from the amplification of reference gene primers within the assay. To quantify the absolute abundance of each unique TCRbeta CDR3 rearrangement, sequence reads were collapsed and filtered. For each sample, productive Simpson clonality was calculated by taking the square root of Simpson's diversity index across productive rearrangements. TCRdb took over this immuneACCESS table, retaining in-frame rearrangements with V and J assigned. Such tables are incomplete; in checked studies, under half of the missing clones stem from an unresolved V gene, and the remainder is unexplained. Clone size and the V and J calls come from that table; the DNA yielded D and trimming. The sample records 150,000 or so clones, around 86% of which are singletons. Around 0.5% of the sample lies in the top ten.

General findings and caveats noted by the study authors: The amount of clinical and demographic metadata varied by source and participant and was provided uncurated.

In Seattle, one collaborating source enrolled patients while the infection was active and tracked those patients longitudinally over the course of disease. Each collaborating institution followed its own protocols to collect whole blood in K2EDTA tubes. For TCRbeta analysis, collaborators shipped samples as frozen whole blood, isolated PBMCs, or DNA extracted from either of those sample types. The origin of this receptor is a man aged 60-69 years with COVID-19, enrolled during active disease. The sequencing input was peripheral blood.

The CDR3 region: CASSSSVSTDTQYF. The sequenced DNA: TGTGCCAGCAGTTCTAGCGTAAGCACAGATACGCAGTATTTT. Rearrangement joined TRBV6-4 to TRBJ2-3, and TRBD2 may be the D gene, going by 6 matching bases. CDR1 and CDR2 are drawn from the germline V gene: MRHNA, SNTAGT. The germline ends are 9 bases apart after V is trimmed by 5 bases and J by 0 bases. CDR3 length: 14 amino acids, cysteine to phenylalanine. Solely the CDR3 DNA is kept, with 42 bases framed from the first base.